This T cell receptor beta chain was sequenced for a study of T-cell reconstitution after alpha-beta-depleted transplantation in children. Concerning this clonotype itself: Its antigen is still unknown.

Study-wide points: Where alpha-beta T cells came from about two months after transplant was reportedly several hundred expanded graft clones. Surviving thymic progenitors and recipient T cells were the source of high TCRbeta diversity at day 60 in some patients.

The CDR3 spans 17 residues. The V gene end was trimmed by 5 bases and the J gene end by 0 bases; junction bases not matched to a gene: 9. Germline V gene sequence: CDR1 MNHEY, CDR2 SMNVEV (reference sequence). Unique molecular identifiers were incorporated during preparation of the TCRbeta library. TCRdb independently ran MiXCR on the PCR reads; one entry per CDR3 protein. The data contain approximately 520,000 distinct CDR3 sequences, 11% of them singletons. The source is a female patient between 2 and 15 years old who had a stem cell transplant for aplastic anemia, so the T cells may come from the graft donor. The input for sequencing was PBMCs, mostly from graft donor cells, taken 180 days after TCRalphabeta/CD19-depleted stem cell transplant. This chain uses TRBV27 with TRBJ1-5; the match to TRBD1 covers 8 bases. This CDR3 reads CASSLRRTGNSNQPQHF. CDR3 DNA sequence: TGTGCCAGCAGTCTTCGTCGGACAGGGAATAGCAATCAGCCCCAGCATTTT.